The 10 T cell receptor beta chains reported below all come from one sample, sequenced in a study of T cells in localized non-small cell lung cancer. Some clones are missing from TCRdb's copy, which holds only in-frame ones; the method was immunoSEQ multiplex PCR. The table includes around 8,000 clones, about 90% detected once. Sequences were derived from peripheral blood mononuclear cells, sampled before any cancer treatment. The receptors here all came from a male donor older than 55 with stage II lung adenocarcinoma.

This chain connects TRBV7-6 to TRBJ1-1; no clear D gene. The V gene lost 5 bases and the J gene lost 0 bases, with 7 bases spanning the gap. The CDR3 loop spans 13 amino acids. Germline V lookup: CDR1 SGHVS, CDR2 FNYEAQ. In DNA form, the CDR3 reads TGTGCCAGCAGCAACGGGTTGAACACTGAAGCTTTCTTT. Protein product: CASSNGLNTEAFF.

This clone was seen a single time. The chain recombines TRBV10-2 with TRBJ2-2; a possible D gene is TRBD1 (6 bases). V dropped 5 bases and J dropped 7 bases, with 17 bases sitting between them. From germline, CDR1 is WSHSY and CDR2 SAAADI. The CDR3 runs to 15 residues. The CDR3 DNA sequence: TGCGCCAGCAGTCTCAATTACAGGGATCGCGGGGAGCTGTTTTTT. This gives the protein CASSLNYRDRGELFF.

The rearrangement joins TRBV7-9 to TRBJ2-7; no clear D gene. The CDR3 has 13 residues. Looked up from germline, CDR1 is SEHNR and CDR2 is FQNEAQ (reference sequence). V dropped 1 base and J dropped 1 base, with 5 bases sitting between them. The CDR3 DNA is TGTGCCAGCAGCTTAGTCTGGTCCTACGAGCAGTACTTC. Residues: CASSLVWSYEQYF.

The rearrangement uses TRBV19 and TRBJ1-2; D perhaps matches TRBD1 (6 bases). The CDR3 contains 12 residues. Germline V gives CDR1 LNHDA, CDR2 SQIVND (reference sequence). The V gene lost 7 bases and the J gene lost 8 bases, with 14 bases spanning the gap. DNA of the CDR3: TGTGCCAGTACGGCTGGGGGCAGGGGCTACACCTTC. As protein: CASTAGGRGYTF.

V is TRBV5-1 and J is TRBJ2-7; TRBD1 matches 7 bases. Germline CDR1 SGHRS, CDR2 YFSETQ. V shed 4 bases, J shed 9 bases, and the junction held 7 bases outside the gene matches. The CDR3 spans 12 residues. In nucleotides, the CDR3 is TGCGCCAGCAGCATGGACAGGTCAGGGCAGTACTTC. As protein: CASSMDRSGQYF.

The chain links TRBV7-2 to TRBJ2-3, with a possible D match to TRBD1 (5 bases). Germline-derived CDR1 and CDR2 are SGHTA and FQGNSA. This CDR3 spans 14 amino acids. V was shortened by 5 bases and J by 4 bases, with 13 bases between the two germline ends. The CDR3 spells CASSPDRGPDTQYF. As DNA, the CDR3 is TGTGCCAGCAGCCCGGATAGGGGTCCAGATACGCAGTATTTT.

CDR3 loop: CASSLVGGDEQYF. The DNA for the CDR3 is TGCGCCAGCAGCTTGGTAGGAGGCGACGAGCAGTACTTC. The chain is built from TRBV5-1 and TRBJ2-7, with D maybe TRBD2 (5 bases). This CDR3 region has 13 residues. Germline V gene lookup returns CDR1 SGHRS and CDR2 YFSETQ. Trimming took 0 bases from V and 5 from J, leaving 9 bases between them.

The genes are TRBV30 and TRBJ2-5; 9 nucleotides match TRBD1. Trimming removed 2 bases from V and 5 bases from J; junction bases left unmatched: 3. The germline CDR1 and CDR2 sequences are GTSNPN and SVGIG (reference sequence). This CDR3 region has 13 residues. The CDR3 spells CAWSRDRDETQYF. The DNA of the CDR3 is TGTGCCTGGAGTCGGGACAGGGACGAGACCCAGTACTTC.

The rearrangement joins TRBV25-1 to TRBJ2-2; a weak D match, TRBD1 (6 bases). The CDR3 loop spans 15 amino acids. Germline V lookup: CDR1 MGHDK, CDR2 SYGVNS. V was pared by 8 bases and J by 6 bases, with 19 bases between. The CDR3: CASASPAGDAGELFF. The DNA of the CDR3 is TGTGCCAGCGCCTCCCCGGCAGGGGACGCCGGGGAGCTGTTTTTT. Full variable domain (missing parts from reference TRBV25-1 and TRBJ2-2): EADIYQTPRYLVIGTGKKITLECSQTMGHDKMYWYQQDPGMELHLIHYSYGVNSTEKGDLSSESTVSRIRTEHFPLTLESARPSHTSQYLCASASPAGDAGELFFGEGSRLTVL.

The CDR3 sequence: CASSMGRHNQPQHF. The CDR3 DNA reads TGTGCCAGCAGCATGGGACGGCACAATCAGCCCCAGCATTTT. V gene TRBV5-8 combines with J gene TRBJ1-5; the D gene is possibly TRBD1 (5 bases). The germline V and J ends were trimmed by 4 bases and 3 bases, with 11 bases remaining between them. The V gene's germline CDR1 is SGHTS and CDR2 YDEGEE. The CDR3 has 14 amino acids. Looking up the rest from reference TRBV5-8 and TRBJ1-5 gives the full variable domain: EAGVTQSPTHLIKTRGQQATLRCSPISGHTSVYWYQQALGLGLQFLLWYDEGEERNRGNFPPRFSGRQFPNYSSELNVNALELEDSALYLCASSMGRHNQPQHFGDGTRLSIL.